This T cell receptor beta chain was identified in a study of immune characterization of retroperitoneal liposarcoma. The germline gives CDR1 SGHDN, CDR2 FVKESK. The CDR3 loop spans 17 amino acids. V trimming: 2 bases; J trimming: 2 bases; junction bases outside the gene matches: 10. TCRdb reprocessed the PCR reads with MiXCR, giving one entry per CDR3 protein. The table includes fewer than 7,500 distinct CDR3 sequences, approximately 30% detected once. The sequenced sample was blood. The chain couples TRBV14 to TRBJ1-2; 8 bases match TRBD1. This sequence originates from a male donor with retroperitoneal liposarcoma. The CDR3 loop is CASSQQGAFFPNYGYTF. The CDR3 DNA sequence: TGTGCCAGCAGCCAACAGGGGGCGTTTTTTCCCAACTATGGCTACACCTTC.